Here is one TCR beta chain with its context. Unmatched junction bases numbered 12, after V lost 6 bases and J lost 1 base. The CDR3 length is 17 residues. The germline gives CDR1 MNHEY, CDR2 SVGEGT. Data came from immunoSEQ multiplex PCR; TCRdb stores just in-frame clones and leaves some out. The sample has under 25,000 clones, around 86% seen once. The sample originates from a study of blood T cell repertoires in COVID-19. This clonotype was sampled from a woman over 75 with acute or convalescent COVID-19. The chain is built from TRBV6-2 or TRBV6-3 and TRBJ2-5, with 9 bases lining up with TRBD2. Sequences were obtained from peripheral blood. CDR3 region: CASRYQRGLAIQETQYF. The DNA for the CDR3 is TGTGCCAGCAGATACCAGAGGGGACTAGCTATCCAAGAGACCCAGTACTTC.